This T cell receptor beta chain was identified in a study of Ad26.COV2.S vaccination and SARS-CoV-2 variants. The protocol was immunoSEQ multiplex PCR, while the TCRdb copy is restricted to in-frame clones and leaves out a portion. The sample gives around 450,000 clones, roughly 89% of which show up once; around 2.6% is in the top ten. The treatment is: roughly 20 received Ad26.COV2.S at low or high dose, single or two shots; about 5 received placebo; per-sample allocation not given. Samples were taken on day 63 after the first vaccine or placebo injection. The source material was peripheral blood, sampled in a trial of Ad26.COV2.S vaccine versus placebo. This TCR came from a person between 18 and 60 years old who received the Ad26.COV2.S COVID-19 vaccine or a placebo.

As DNA, the CDR3 is TGTGCCAGCGGATTCGGTTCCTACGAGCAGTACGTC. Its translation: CASGFGSYEQYV. The chain couples TRBV2 to TRBJ2-7; D ambiguous. Per the germline V gene, CDR1 is SNHLY and CDR2 is FYNNEI. V was cut by 8 bases and J by 1 base, with 9 bases left in between. The CDR3 runs to 12 residues.